The clone carrying this T cell receptor (beta chain) was recorded only once. Antigen: not known. These data originate in a study of cytomegalovirus exposure and HLA in healthy donors. Study information: Later, an analysis reported that the roughly 120 validation repertoires had used the same platform as the approximately 720 first-cohort repertoires.

Sequencing used immunoSEQ multiplex PCR; TCRdb keeps in-frame clones, though not all of them. The table records over 250,000 clones, about nine tenths of them present only once. Study results and caveats: Cytomegalovirus association was listed for approximately 160 TCR beta chains. In vitro testing confirmed a few CMV-associated chains as specific for CMV antigens. The tendency of first-cohort TCR clusters to co-occur in the 100 to 150 validation repertoires was identified by a subsequent analysis.

From germline, CDR1 is LGHNA and CDR2 YNFKEQ. This CDR3 has 16 residues. Trimming shortened V by 0 bases and J by 0 bases, and 9 bases separated the two germline ends. This TCR was sampled from a woman younger than 45 in good health and CMV-seropositive. V usage is TRBV4-2 and J usage is TRBJ2-1; the D is unclear. The sequenced sample was PBMCs. For the CDR3, the DNA is TGTGCCAGCAGCCAAGATCCCCGCTCCTCCTACAATGAGCAGTTCTTC. Protein sequence: CASSQDPRSSYNEQFF.